These T cell receptor beta chains were read from a single sample in a study of T-cell memory formation after mild COVID-19. TCRdb ran MiXCR on the 5' RACE reads and lists one entry per CDR3 protein. The table shows hundreds of thousands of distinct CDR3 sequences, with 15% to 20% occurring only once. The sample was PBMCs or a T cell subset sorted from them (not recorded which). These receptors came from a man between 18 and 29 years old who had mild COVID-19 (a few samples of this study predate the infection). Cell type and time point are not known. Each CDR3 is given without its conserved first and last residue. Clone sizes are given selectively: once, few, many, or a class where the clone is expanded.

few,TRBJ2-4,TRBV28,12,ASSLHRGKNIQY
few,TRBJ1-2,TRBV18,12,ASSPPEGIYGYT
few,TRBJ1-2,TRBV6-5,10,ASSKDTYGYT
few,TRBJ1-2,TRBV12-3/TRBV12-4,11,ASSRLGSGGYT
many,TRBJ2-7,TRBV5-1,10,ASRDSSYEQY
NA,TRBJ1-4,TRBV7-2,11,ASSLERTGKLF
NA,TRBJ2-3,TRBV12-3/TRBV12-4,11,ASSFRLPDTQY
NA,TRBJ1-1,TRBV4-3,13,ASSQVGAGGTEAF
few,TRBJ2-1,TRBV9,11,ASSHNPVPEQF
NA,TRBJ2-2,TRBV6-5,17,ASSYPASGGPQNTGELF
few,TRBJ1-1,TRBV10-3,12,AIGGGGTNTEAF
NA,TRBJ1-3,TRBV6-2/TRBV6-3,13,ASSYADFYRNTIY
few,TRBJ1-5,TRBV12-5,12,ASGALRGQQPQH
few,TRBJ1-5,TRBV6-5,12,ASSSNYVNQPQH
few,TRBJ2-5,TRBV5-1,13,ASSSGTAGQETQY
NA,TRBJ2-5,TRBV10-2,12,ASSGLTGLETQY
few,TRBJ1-3,TRBV6-5,14,ASSPGAYASGNTIY
NA,TRBJ1-6,TRBV2,11,AARPDVGSPLH
many,TRBJ2-2,TRBV4-2,11,ASSQSGSGELF
few,TRBJ2-7,TRBV30,10,AWTGQGSEQY
few,TRBJ2-3,TRBV6-2/TRBV6-3,13,ASSYAWDSTDTQY
NA,TRBJ2-3,TRBV10-3,16,AISPAGAGGNSTDTQY
few,TRBJ2-2,TRBV5-8,10,ASSLDGGELF
NA,TRBJ2-1,TRBV3-1,9,ASSLSTEQF
few,TRBJ2-7,TRBV25-1,12,ASTGTGLIYEQY
NA,TRBJ1-1,TRBV7-2,13,ASSPSSLGYTEAF
few,TRBJ2-3,TRBV15,10,ATSRGGDTQY
few,TRBJ1-2,TRBV6-5,12,ASSYQGSIYGYT
NA,TRBJ2-3,TRBV4-1,14,ASSQDAGRLGDTQY
NA,TRBJ1-1,TRBV2,12,ASCWTGQNTEAF
NA,TRBJ2-1,TRBV7-2,13,ASSFVPGGYNEQF
many,TRBJ2-1,TRBV5-1,16,ASSSGTSGKSSYNEQF
few,TRBJ1-1,TRBV12-3/TRBV12-4,11,ASSLWQGTEAF
few,TRBJ1-4,TRBV20-1,14,SARSGGTVSNEKLF
few,TRBJ2-1,TRBV7-2,18,ASSPISLGGRGASYNEQF
many,TRBJ2-5,TRBV10-3,14,AISEGLAGFVETQY
many,TRBJ2-3,TRBV10-3,11,ATLAEGTDTQY
NA,TRBJ1-2,TRBV20-1,14,SASPLRQGANYGYT
few,TRBJ1-2,TRBV7-9,13,ASSSRARPNYGYT
few,TRBJ2-7,TRBV7-2,13,ASSPGGAVSYEQY
few,TRBJ2-5,TRBV20-1,12,SVPARTLQETQY
NA,TRBJ1-2,TRBV20-1,11,SADRPPNYGYT
NA,TRBJ1-1,TRBV10-3,11,AIRTDGNTEAF
NA,TRBJ2-2,TRBV11-2,15,ASSLDLVTGATGELF
many,TRBJ1-4,TRBV12-3/TRBV12-4,10,ASSLSAEKLF
many,TRBJ2-1,TRBV11-2,13,ASSFRRGAYNEQF
NA,TRBJ2-5,TRBV9,13,ASSAEAGYQETQY